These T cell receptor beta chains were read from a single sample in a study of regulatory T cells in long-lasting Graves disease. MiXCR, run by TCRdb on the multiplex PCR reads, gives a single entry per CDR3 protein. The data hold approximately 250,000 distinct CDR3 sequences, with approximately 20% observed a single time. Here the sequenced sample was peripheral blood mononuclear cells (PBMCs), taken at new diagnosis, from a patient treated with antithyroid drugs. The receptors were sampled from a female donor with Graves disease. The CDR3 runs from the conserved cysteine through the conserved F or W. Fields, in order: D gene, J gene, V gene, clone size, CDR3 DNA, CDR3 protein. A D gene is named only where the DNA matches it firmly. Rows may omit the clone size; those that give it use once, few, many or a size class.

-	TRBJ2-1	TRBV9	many	TGTGCCAGCAGCGTCGGGATAAGCTCCTACAATGAGCAGTTCTTC	CASSVGISSYNEQFF
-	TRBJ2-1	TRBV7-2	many	TGTGCCAGCAGCTTTCGGACCGCTCACAATGAGCAGTTCTTC	CASSFRTAHNEQFF
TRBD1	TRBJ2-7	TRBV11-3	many	TGTGCCAGCAGTTTGGGACAGAGCGACGAGCAGTACTTC	CASSLGQSDEQYF
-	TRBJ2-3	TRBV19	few	TGTGCCAGTAGTTCAGTGGGGGAGGTCGGTACAGATACGCAGTATTTT	CASSSVGEVGTDTQYF
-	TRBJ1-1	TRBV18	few	TGTGCCAGCTCCATAGGTCCCCCCGCACAGAACACTGAAGCTTTCTTT	CASSIGPPAQNTEAFF
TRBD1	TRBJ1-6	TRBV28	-	TGTGCCAGCACCCTGACAGGGTGGGATTCACCCCTCCACTTT	CASTLTGWDSPLHF
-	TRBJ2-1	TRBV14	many	TGTGCCAGCAGCCAAGACTCGACAGGAGAAATGCCCCTACTAGTGGCGGGAGTTCGCAATGAGCAGTTCTTC	CASSQDSTGEMPLLVAGVRNEQFF
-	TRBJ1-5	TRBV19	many	TGTGCCAGTAGTATAGGACGGTCGAGCAATCAGCCCCAGCATTTT	CASSIGRSSNQPQHF
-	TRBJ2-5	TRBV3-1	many	TGTGCCAGCAGCCAAGATACAGGGATGAATCAAGAGACCCAGTACTTC	CASSQDTGMNQETQYF
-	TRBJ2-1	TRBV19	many	TGTGCCAGTAGTATCTCTTACTCCTACAATGAGCAGTTCTTC	CASSISYSYNEQFF
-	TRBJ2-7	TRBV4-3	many	TGCGCCAGCAGCCAAGCGGGAGATGGCGACTACGAGCAGTACTTC	CASSQAGDGDYEQYF
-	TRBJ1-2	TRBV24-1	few	TGTGCCACCAGTGATAGACAGAGCTATGGCTACACCTTC	CATSDRQSYGYTF
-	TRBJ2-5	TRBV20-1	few	TGCAGTGCTCTACAGGGGGCTAGCGGGAGAGAGACCCAGTACTTC	CSALQGASGRETQYF
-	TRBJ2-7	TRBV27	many	TGTGCCAGCAGTTTATCGGGGGACTTTCTATCCTACGAGCAGTACTTC	CASSLSGDFLSYEQYF
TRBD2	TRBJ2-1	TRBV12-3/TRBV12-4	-	TGTGCCAGCAGGCGCGGGCTAGCGGAAGAGCAGTTCTTC	CASRRGLAEEQFF
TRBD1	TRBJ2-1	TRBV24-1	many	TGTGCCACCAGTGAGCGGACAGGGGGCTCCGGCAATGAGCAGTTCTTC	CATSERTGGSGNEQFF
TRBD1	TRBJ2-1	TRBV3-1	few	TGTGCCAGCAGCCAGACAGGGGCGCCCAATGAGCAGTTCTTC	CASSQTGAPNEQFF
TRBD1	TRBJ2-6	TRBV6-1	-	TGTGCCAGCGCCGGACAGGGGGCCTCTGGGGCCAACGTCCTGACTTTC	CASAGQGASGANVLTF
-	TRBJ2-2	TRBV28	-	TGTGCCAGCAACAGGTTGAACACCGGGGAGCTGTTTTTT	CASNRLNTGELFF
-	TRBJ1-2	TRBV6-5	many	TGTGCCAGCATCTACTCGTTGGGCAGGGGATATGGCTACACCTTC	CASIYSLGRGYGYTF
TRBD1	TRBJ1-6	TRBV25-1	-	TGTGCCAGCAGTAGGGACAGCAATTCACCCCTCCACTTT	CASSRDSNSPLHF
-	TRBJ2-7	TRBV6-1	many	TGTGCCAGCAATGACCCAGGGGGGTACGAGCAGTACTTC	CASNDPGGYEQYF
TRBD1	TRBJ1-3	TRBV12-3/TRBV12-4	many	TGTGCCAGCAGTAGGGGACAGGGAGGAAACACCATATATTTT	CASSRGQGGNTIYF
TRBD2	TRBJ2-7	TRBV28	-	TGTGCCAGCAGTTTATCCCCTCGACTAGCGGGAGGCCTCTACGAGCAGTACTTC	CASSLSPRLAGGLYEQYF
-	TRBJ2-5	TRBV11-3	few	TGTGCCAGCAGCCCAGGACAGTACCAGTACTTC	CASSPGQYQYF
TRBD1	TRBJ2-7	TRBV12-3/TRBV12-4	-	TGTGCCAAGAGTCCCCCGGGACAGGCTTACGAGCAGTACTTC	CAKSPPGQAYEQYF
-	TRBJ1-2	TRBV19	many	TGTGCCAGTAGACCGACAGAGAACTATGGCTACACCTTC	CASRPTENYGYTF
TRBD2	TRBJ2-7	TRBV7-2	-	TGTGCCAGCAGTGATAGCGGGGGAAGCTCCTACGAGCAGTACTTC	CASSDSGGSSYEQYF
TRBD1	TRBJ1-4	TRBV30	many	TGTGCCTGGAGTTGGGGACAGGGGTTAGAAAAACTGTTTTTT	CAWSWGQGLEKLFF
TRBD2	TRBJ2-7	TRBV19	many	TGTGCCAGTAGTTCTCATAGCGGGAGGCCTGTTTACGAGCAGTACTTC	CASSSHSGRPVYEQYF
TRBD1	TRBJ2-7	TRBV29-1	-	TGCAGCGTTGAAGGTGACAGGGTCTACGAGCAGTACTTC	CSVEGDRVYEQYF
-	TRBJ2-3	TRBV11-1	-	TGTGCCAGCACCTCCGGTCGCGGGACAGATACGCAGTATTTT	CASTSGRGTDTQYF
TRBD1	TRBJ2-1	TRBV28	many	TGTGCCAGCAGTTTATGGACAGGGGGCCACCACAATGAGCAGTTCTTC	CASSLWTGGHHNEQFF
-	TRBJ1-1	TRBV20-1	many	TGCAGTGCTAGAAGGATAGGGACGGACACTGAAGCTTTCTTT	CSARRIGTDTEAFF
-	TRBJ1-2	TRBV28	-	TGTGCCAGCAACCCTGCCGGGAGAAATTACTATGGCTACACCTTC	CASNPAGRNYYGYTF
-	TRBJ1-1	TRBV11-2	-	TGTGCCAGCAGTTCTCAGGGAGGGATAAGCAAGAACACTGAAGCTTTCTTT	CASSSQGGISKNTEAFF
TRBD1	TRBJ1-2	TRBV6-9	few	TGTGCCAGCAGTTACTTACGGGGCAGGGGGCTCTATGGCTACACCTTC	CASSYLRGRGLYGYTF
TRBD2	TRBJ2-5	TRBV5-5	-	TGTGCCAGCAGCCCGTCGCCTAGCGGGAGACTCGAGACCCAGCACTTC	CASSPSPSGRLETQHF
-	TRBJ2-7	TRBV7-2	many	TGTGCCAGCAGCCCCTTAACAGGGAGATCTTACGAGCAGTACTTC	CASSPLTGRSYEQYF
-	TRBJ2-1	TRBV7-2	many	TGTGCCAGCAGCCCGGACAGCTACTCCTACAATGAGCAGTTCTTC	CASSPDSYSYNEQFF
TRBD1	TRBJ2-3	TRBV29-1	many	TGCAGCGTTGACAGGGGGCGCGGAGATACGCAGTATTTT	CSVDRGRGDTQYF
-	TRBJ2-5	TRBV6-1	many	TGTGCCAGCAGCTCTCCGGGAACTCAAGAGACCCAGTACTTC	CASSSPGTQETQYF
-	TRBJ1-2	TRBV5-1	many	TGCGCCAGCACCTCAACCGACAGGCCCTATGGCTACACCTTC	CASTSTDRPYGYTF
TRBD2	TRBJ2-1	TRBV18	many	TGTGCCAGCTCACGGACTAGCGGGAACAATGAGCAGTTCTTC	CASSRTSGNNEQFF
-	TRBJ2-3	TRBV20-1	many	TGCAGTGCTAGAGACGTTTCGGACTATTCGAGCACAGATACGCAGTATTTT	CSARDVSDYSSTDTQYF
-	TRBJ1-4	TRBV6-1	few	TGTGCCAGCAGTGAAGAGGGGGGTTGGGAACTGTTTTTT	CASSEEGGWELFF
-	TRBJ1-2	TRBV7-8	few	TGTGCCAGCAGCTTAAGTCCCAGGGGATACTATGGCTACACCTTC	CASSLSPRGYYGYTF
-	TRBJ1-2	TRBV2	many	TGTGCCAGCAAGGTGGCGGACTATGGCTACACCTTC	CASKVADYGYTF